This is a list of T cell receptor beta chains from one sample in a study of neurological immune-mediated disorders. TCRdb independently ran MiXCR on the 5' RACE reads; one entry per CDR3 protein. The table includes approximately 82,000 distinct CDR3 sequences, 12% to 15% detected once. The source material was PBMCs. All receptors derive from a woman aged 45-65 years in good health. Each CDR3 is given with its conserved first and last residue. A D gene is named only where the DNA matches it firmly. Not all rows give a size; the values are once, few, many and, for expanded clones, a class.

len,j_gene,abundance,d_gene,v_gene,CDR3nt,CDR3aa
14,TRBJ2-3,many,TRBD1,TRBV11-2,TGTGCCAGCAGCTCGGACAGGTTTACAGATACGCAGTATTTT,CASSSDRFTDTQYF
14,TRBJ1-4,many,NA,TRBV5-1,TGCGCCAGCAGCTTTGGCCAGGTTAATGAAAAACTGTTTTTT,CASSFGQVNEKLFF
14,TRBJ1-2,many,NA,TRBV12-3/TRBV12-4,TGTGCCAGCACCCGCCCCGGGGGGAACTATGGCTACACCTTC,CASTRPGGNYGYTF
13,TRBJ2-5,many,NA,TRBV5-1,TGCGCCAGCAGCGGAGGGCCGGAAGAGACCCAGTACTTC,CASSGGPEETQYF
13,TRBJ2-3,many,NA,TRBV5-1,TGCGCCAGCAGCTCATCCCTGACAGATACGCAGTATTTT,CASSSSLTDTQYF
17,TRBJ1-5,few,NA,TRBV4-1,TGCGCCAGCAGCCAAGATCATCGGAGACGGAGCAATCAGCCCCAGCATTTT,CASSQDHRRRSNQPQHF
15,TRBJ1-5,many,TRBD1,TRBV24-1,TGTGCCACCAGTGCCCGGGACAGGGGCAATCAGCCCCAGCATTTT,CATSARDRGNQPQHF
15,TRBJ1-1,many,TRBD1,TRBV24-1,TGTGCCACCAGTGATTCCCAGGGGGCCCGAGGTCAAGCTTTCTTT,CATSDSQGARGQAFF
13,TRBJ1-1,NA,NA,TRBV20-1,TGCAGTGCTAGCCGGGAGGGGCGACCTGAAGCTTTCTTT,CSASREGRPEAFF
19,TRBJ1-6,many,NA,TRBV7-6,TGTGCCAGCAGCTTATCGCCCCCTGGCAGGTTATCCTATAATTCACCCCTCCACTTT,CASSLSPPGRLSYNSPLHF
14,TRBJ2-7,many,NA,TRBV19,TGTGCCAGTACGGGCGAACAGGCGAACTACGAGCAGTACTTC,CASTGEQANYEQYF
15,TRBJ2-1,NA,TRBD1,TRBV6-4,TGTGCCAGCAGTGTATGGTGGGACAGGGGGCATGAGCAGTTCTTC,CASSVWWDRGHEQFF
15,TRBJ2-1,many,NA,TRBV5-1,TGCGCCAGCAGCTTGCTGGGAAGCTCCTACAATGAGCAGTTCTTC,CASSLLGSSYNEQFF
14,TRBJ1-4,NA,TRBD1,TRBV6-5,TGTGCCAGCAGCCTCGACAGGGATGTTGGAAAACCGTTTTTT,CASSLDRDVGKPFF
14,TRBJ2-5,once,TRBD1,TRBV11-2,TGTGCCAGCAGCTTGACAGGGGGCGCCGAGACCCAGTACTTC,CASSLTGGAETQYF
16,TRBJ2-3,many,TRBD2,TRBV5-5,TGTGCCAGCAGACCGGGGACTAGCGGTTACACAGATACGCAGTATTTT,CASRPGTSGYTDTQYF
16,TRBJ2-7,many,TRBD1,TRBV5-6,TGTGCCAGCAGCTACACGCACCTGACAGGGTCGAACGAGCAGTACTTC,CASSYTHLTGSNEQYF
15,TRBJ2-1,many,NA,TRBV9,TGTGCCAGCAGCAAGGGGGACCCAACCTACAATGAGCAGTTCTTC,CASSKGDPTYNEQFF
17,TRBJ2-3,many,NA,TRBV27,TGTGCCAGCAGTTTGACCCCCATGGCCGGGGGTGCAGATACGCAGTATTTT,CASSLTPMAGGADTQYF
15,TRBJ1-4,many,NA,TRBV27,TGTGCCAGCAGGCAGGGGCTCGGGGTAGATGAAAAACTGTTTTTT,CASRQGLGVDEKLFF
16,TRBJ2-2,few,NA,TRBV2,TGTGCCAGCAGTCCCGACAGGCCCGCGAACACCGGGGAGCTGTTTTTT,CASSPDRPANTGELFF
14,TRBJ2-7,many,NA,TRBV5-1,TGCGCCAGCAGCTCCGGGGATTGGCAGGGCGAGCAGTACTTC,CASSSGDWQGEQYF
15,TRBJ1-5,many,TRBD1,TRBV20-1,TGCAGTGCTAGCCCCTCGGGACAGGGGTTACAGCCCCAGCATTTT,CSASPSGQGLQPQHF
15,TRBJ1-5,many,NA,TRBV12-3/TRBV12-4,TGTGCCAGCAGTCCTATGGCCCTATTGGATCAGCCCCAGCATTTT,CASSPMALLDQPQHF
13,TRBJ2-5,many,TRBD2,TRBV5-1,TGCGCCAGCTGGACTAGCGGTCAAGAGACCCAGTACTTC,CASWTSGQETQYF
16,TRBJ2-2,many,NA,TRBV5-5,TGTGCCAGCAGCTTGAGGGGGGACAAGAACACCGGGGAGCTGTTTTTT,CASSLRGDKNTGELFF
13,TRBJ2-3,once,NA,TRBV18,TGTGCCAGCTCGCCTAACCCCACAGATACGCAGTATTTT,CASSPNPTDTQYF
14,TRBJ2-5,many,TRBD1,TRBV7-2,TGTGCCAGCAGCCCCGGGACAGGGGGAGAGACCCAGTACTTC,CASSPGTGGETQYF